What follows describes a single T cell receptor beta chain. What it binds is not known. Profiling relied on immunoSEQ multiplex PCR, and the TCRdb table lists in-frame clones only, not all of them. Seen here are 45,000 to 55,000 clones, 94% observed once, and the top ten hold less than 15%. The data derive from a study of OX40 agonist ivuxolimab in advanced cancers. Overall study results and limits: The study found that CD8+ T cells averaged more expanded clones than CD4+. The 0.1-3.0 mg/kg partial responders had among the lowest clonal expansion.

The sequencing used CD4+ or CD8+ T cells sorted from blood, collected in a trial of the OX40 agonist ivuxolimab. This TCR came from an adult with an advanced solid tumor such as melanoma, head and neck, liver or kidney cancer.

The CDR3: CASSGPGALNTGELFF. The CDR3 DNA reads TGTGCCAGCTCAGGTCCAGGGGCCTTGAACACCGGGGAGCTGTTTTTT. This chain connects TRBV27 to TRBJ2-2; TRBD1 is a possible D gene (6 bases). Trimming left V 8 bases short and J 1 base short, with 17 bases between. This CDR3 is built from 16 residues. Germline-derived CDR1 and CDR2 are MNHEY and SMNVEV (reference sequence).